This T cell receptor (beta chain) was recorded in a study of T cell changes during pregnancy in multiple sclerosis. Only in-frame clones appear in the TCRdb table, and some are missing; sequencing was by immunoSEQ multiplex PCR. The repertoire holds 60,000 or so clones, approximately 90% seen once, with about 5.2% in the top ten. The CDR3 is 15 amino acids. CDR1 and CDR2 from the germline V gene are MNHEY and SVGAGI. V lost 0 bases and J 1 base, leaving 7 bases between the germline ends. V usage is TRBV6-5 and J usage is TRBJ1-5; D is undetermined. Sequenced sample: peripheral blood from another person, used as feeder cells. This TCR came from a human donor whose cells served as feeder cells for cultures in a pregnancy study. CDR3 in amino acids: CASSYSRRSNQPQHF. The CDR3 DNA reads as TGTGCCAGCAGTTACTCGAGGCGGAGCAATCAGCCCCAGCATTTT.